This is a list of T cell receptor beta chains from one sample in a study of T-cell memory formation after mild COVID-19. In TCRdb, the 5' RACE reads were re-called with MiXCR into one record per CDR3 protein. The table lists 150,000 to 200,000 distinct CDR3 sequences, 25% to 40% of them singletons. What was sequenced was PBMCs or a T cell subset sorted from them (not recorded which). These receptors all stem from an adult woman who had mild COVID-19 (a few samples of this study predate the infection). Cell type and time point are not known. CDR3s include the opening cysteine and the closing phenylalanine or tryptophan. A D gene is named only where the DNA matches it firmly. Clone size is stated in some rows and not others, as once, few, many or a class when expanded.

v_gene,j_gene,d_gene,abundance,CDR3aa,CDR3nt
TRBV25-1,TRBJ2-2,.,few,CASSSANTGELFF,TGTGCCAGCAGTAGTGCGAACACCGGGGAGCTGTTTTTT
TRBV6-5,TRBJ1-2,TRBD1,once,CASSYRDRSGYTF,TGTGCCAGCAGTTATAGGGACAGGAGTGGCTACACCTTC
TRBV9,TRBJ2-3,TRBD2,.,CASSPGWGLAGGRKDRQYF,TGTGCCAGCAGCCCCGGTTGGGGACTAGCGGGGGGCCGAAAAGACAGGCAGTATTTT
TRBV3-1,TRBJ2-3,.,few,CASSLGLPSTDTQYF,TGTGCCAGCAGCCTTGGACTACCTAGCACAGATACGCAGTATTTT
TRBV10-3,TRBJ1-1,.,.,CAISESRDTEAFF,TGTGCCATCAGTGAGTCGAGGGATACTGAAGCTTTCTTT
TRBV6-1,TRBJ2-7,TRBD1,.,CASSEDWTGASYEQYF,TGTGCCAGCAGTGAAGACTGGACAGGGGCCTCCTACGAGCAGTACTTC
TRBV23-1,TRBJ1-2,.,.,CASSQPARPPGRSNYGYTF,TGCGCCAGCAGTCAACCGGCACGTCCTCCAGGGAGGTCTAACTATGGCTACACCTTC
TRBV9,TRBJ2-7,TRBD2,.,CASSPSGGRVSEQYF,TGTGCCAGCAGCCCCTCGGGGGGACGGGTGAGCGAGCAGTACTTC
TRBV5-4,TRBJ1-2,TRBD1,.,CASSPPGQGAKGYTF,TGTGCCAGCAGCCCCCCGGGACAGGGGGCGAAGGGCTACACCTTC
TRBV3-1,TRBJ2-2,.,.,CAGGQNTGELFF,TGTGCCGGGGGACAGAACACCGGGGAGCTGTTTTTT
TRBV2,TRBJ1-4,.,few,CASSDDSNTLPNEKLFF,TGTGCCAGCAGTGACGACAGTAACACCCTACCTAATGAAAAACTGTTTTTT
TRBV7-2,TRBJ1-1,.,.,CASSFSGFSTEAFF,TGTGCCAGCAGCTTTTCGGGGTTTAGCACTGAAGCTTTCTTT
TRBV11-2,TRBJ2-1,TRBD2,.,CASSLAGLAGGPVNEQFF,TGTGCCAGCAGCTTAGCAGGACTAGCGGGAGGGCCGGTCAATGAGCAGTTCTTC
TRBV6-5,TRBJ1-6,.,.,CASSYTWGGWGSYNSPLHF,TGTGCCAGCAGTTACACGTGGGGCGGATGGGGTTCCTATAATTCACCCCTCCACTTT
TRBV4-3,TRBJ1-2,.,few,CASSQDRSLSHYGYTF,TGCGCCAGCAGCCAAGATCGTTCCCTCTCGCACTATGGCTACACCTTC